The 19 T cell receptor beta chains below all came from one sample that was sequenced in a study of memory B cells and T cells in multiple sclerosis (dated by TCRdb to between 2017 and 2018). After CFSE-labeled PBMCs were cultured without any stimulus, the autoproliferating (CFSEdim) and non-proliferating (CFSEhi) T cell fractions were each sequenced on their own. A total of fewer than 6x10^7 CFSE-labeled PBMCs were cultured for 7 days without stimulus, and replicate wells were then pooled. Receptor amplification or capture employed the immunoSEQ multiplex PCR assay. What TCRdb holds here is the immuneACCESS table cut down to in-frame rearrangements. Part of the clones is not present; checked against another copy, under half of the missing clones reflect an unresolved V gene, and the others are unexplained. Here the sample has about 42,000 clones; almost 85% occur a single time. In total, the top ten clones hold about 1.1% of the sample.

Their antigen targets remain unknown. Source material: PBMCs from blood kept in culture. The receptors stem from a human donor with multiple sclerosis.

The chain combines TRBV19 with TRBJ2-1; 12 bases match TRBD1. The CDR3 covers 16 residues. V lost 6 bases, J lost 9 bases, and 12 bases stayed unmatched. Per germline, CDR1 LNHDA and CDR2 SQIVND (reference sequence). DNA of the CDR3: TGTGCCAGTAGAATGGGGACAGGGGGCGTCGAAGGTGAGCAGTTCTTC. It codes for CASRMGTGGVEGEQFF.

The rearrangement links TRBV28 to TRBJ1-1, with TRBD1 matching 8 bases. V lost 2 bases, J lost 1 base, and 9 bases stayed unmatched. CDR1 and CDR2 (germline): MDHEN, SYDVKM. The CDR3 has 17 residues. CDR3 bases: TGTGCCAGCAGTTTAAGTTGGGGCAGGGGGCCGAACACTGAAGCTTTCTTT. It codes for CASSLSWGRGPNTEAFF. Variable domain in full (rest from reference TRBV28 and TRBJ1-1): DVKVTQSSRYLVKRTGEKVFLECVQDMDHENMFWYRQDPGLGLRLIYFSYDVKMKEKGDIPEGYSVSREKKERFSLILESASTNQTSMYLCASSLSWGRGPNTEAFFGQGTRLTVV.

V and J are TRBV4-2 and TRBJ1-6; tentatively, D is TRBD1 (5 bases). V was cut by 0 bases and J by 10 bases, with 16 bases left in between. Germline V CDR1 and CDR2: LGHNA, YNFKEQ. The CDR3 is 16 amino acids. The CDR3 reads CASSQDLAREYSPLHF. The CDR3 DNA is TGTGCCAGCAGCCAAGATTTAGCCAGGGAGTACTCACCCCTCCACTTT.

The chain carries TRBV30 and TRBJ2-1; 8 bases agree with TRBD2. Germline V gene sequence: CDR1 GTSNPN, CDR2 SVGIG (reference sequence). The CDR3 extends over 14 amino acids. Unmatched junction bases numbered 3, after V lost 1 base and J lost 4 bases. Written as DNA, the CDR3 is TGTGCCTGGAGTGAGGGACTAGGTTACAATGAGCAGTTCTTC. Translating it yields CAWSEGLGYNEQFF.

CDR3 sequence reads: CASSLYGTVGNTIYF. CDR3 coding DNA: TGTGCCAGCAGCTTATACGGGACAGTCGGAAACACCATATATTTT. This chain uses TRBV7-2 with TRBJ1-3, with TRBD1 identical over 7 bases. Germline V lookup: CDR1 SGHTA, CDR2 FQGNSA. The CDR3 is 15 amino acids. Trimming took 2 bases from V and 4 from J; bases not matched to a gene: 5.

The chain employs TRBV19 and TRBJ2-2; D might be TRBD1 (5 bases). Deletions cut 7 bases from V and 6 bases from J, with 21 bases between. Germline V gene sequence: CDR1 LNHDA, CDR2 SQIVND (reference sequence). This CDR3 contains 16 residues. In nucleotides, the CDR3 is TGTGCCAGTATCATTACCGCGCAGGGAAGGGCCGGGGAGCTGTTTTTT. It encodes CASIITAQGRAGELFF.

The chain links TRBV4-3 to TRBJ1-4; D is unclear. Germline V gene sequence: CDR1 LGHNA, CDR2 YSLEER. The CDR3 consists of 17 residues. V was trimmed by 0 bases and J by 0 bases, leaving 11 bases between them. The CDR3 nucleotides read TGCGCCAGCAGCCAAGACGCAGCCTTTGCAACTAATGAAAAACTGTTTTTT. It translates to CASSQDAAFATNEKLFF.

The CDR3 loop reads CAWSVLPHQNTEAFF. The CDR3, as DNA: TGTGCCTGGAGTGTACTACCACACCAGAACACTGAAGCTTTCTTT. The gene calls are TRBV30 and TRBJ1-1; D call uncertain. V was trimmed by 0 bases and J by 1 base, leaving 12 bases between them. Per germline, CDR1 GTSNPN and CDR2 SVGIG (reference sequence). The CDR3 length is 15 residues.

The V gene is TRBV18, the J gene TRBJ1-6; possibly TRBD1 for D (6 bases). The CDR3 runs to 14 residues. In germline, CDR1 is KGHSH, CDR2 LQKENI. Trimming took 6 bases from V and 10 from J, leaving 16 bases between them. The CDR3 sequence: CASSPAGVDSPLHF. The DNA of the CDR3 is TGTGCCAGCTCCCCCGCAGGGGTGGACTCACCCCTCCACTTT.

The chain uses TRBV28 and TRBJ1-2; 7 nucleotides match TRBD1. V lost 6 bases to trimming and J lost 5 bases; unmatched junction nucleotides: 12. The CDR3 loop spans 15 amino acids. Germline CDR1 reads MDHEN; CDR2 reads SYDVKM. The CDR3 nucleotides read TGTGCCAGCAGGGGTTTCGACGGGACAGTTTATGGCTACACCTTC. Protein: CASRGFDGTVYGYTF.

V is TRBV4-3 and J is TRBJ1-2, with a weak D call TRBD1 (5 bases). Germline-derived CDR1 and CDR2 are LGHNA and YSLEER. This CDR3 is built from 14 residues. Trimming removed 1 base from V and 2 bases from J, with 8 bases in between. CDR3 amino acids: CASSQGWGNYGYTF. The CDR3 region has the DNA TGCGCCAGCAGCCAAGGGTGGGGGAACTATGGCTACACCTTC.

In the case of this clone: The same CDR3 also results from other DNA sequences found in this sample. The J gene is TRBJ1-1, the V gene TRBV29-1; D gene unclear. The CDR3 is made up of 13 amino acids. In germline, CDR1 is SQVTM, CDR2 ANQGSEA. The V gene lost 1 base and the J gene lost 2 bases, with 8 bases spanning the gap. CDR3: CSVEVVRNTEAFF. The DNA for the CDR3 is TGCAGCGTTGAAGTCGTCAGAAACACTGAAGCTTTCTTT.

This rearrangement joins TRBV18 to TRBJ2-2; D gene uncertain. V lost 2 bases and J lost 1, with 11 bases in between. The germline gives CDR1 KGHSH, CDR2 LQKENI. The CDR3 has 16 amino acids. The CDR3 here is CASSPETPMNTGELFF. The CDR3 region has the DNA TGTGCCAGCTCACCAGAGACCCCCATGAACACCGGGGAGCTGTTTTTT.

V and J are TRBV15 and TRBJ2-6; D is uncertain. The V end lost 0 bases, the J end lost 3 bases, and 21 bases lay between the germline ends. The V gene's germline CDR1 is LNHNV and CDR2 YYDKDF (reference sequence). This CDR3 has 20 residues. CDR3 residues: CATSRDGTPGSVLGANVLTF. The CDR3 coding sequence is TGTGCCACCAGCAGAGATGGAACGCCAGGTTCCGTGCTTGGGGCCAACGTCCTGACTTTC. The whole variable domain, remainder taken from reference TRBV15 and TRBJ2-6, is DAMVIQNPRYQVTQFGKPVTLSCSQTLNHNVMYWYQQKSSQAPKLLFHYYDKDFNNEADTPDNFQSRRPNTSFCFLDIRSPGLGDTAMYLCATSRDGTPGSVLGANVLTFGAGSRLTVL.

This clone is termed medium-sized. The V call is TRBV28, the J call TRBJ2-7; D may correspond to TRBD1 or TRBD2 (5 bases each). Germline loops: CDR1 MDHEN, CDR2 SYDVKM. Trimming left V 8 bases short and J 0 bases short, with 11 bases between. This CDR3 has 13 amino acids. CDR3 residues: CASGGGSSYEQYF. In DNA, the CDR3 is TGTGCCAGCGGTGGGGGAAGCTCCTACGAGCAGTACTTC. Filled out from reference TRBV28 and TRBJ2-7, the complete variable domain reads DVKVTQSSRYLVKRTGEKVFLECVQDMDHENMFWYRQDPGLGLRLIYFSYDVKMKEKGDIPEGYSVSREKKERFSLILESASTNQTSMYLCASGGGSSYEQYFGPGTRLTVT.

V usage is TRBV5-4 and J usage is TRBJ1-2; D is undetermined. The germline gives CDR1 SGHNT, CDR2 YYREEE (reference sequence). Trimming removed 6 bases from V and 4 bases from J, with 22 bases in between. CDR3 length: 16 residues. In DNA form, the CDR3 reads TGTGCCAGCATCTGGGTCATACCAGGAAAGACCTATGGCTACACCTTC. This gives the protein CASIWVIPGKTYGYTF.

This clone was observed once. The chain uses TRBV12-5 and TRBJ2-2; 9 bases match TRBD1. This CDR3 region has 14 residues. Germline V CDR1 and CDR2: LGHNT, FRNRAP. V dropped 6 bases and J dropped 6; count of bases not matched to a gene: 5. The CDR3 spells CASGGTGNSGELFF. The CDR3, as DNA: TGTGCTAGTGGCGGGACAGGGAATTCCGGGGAGCTGTTTTTT. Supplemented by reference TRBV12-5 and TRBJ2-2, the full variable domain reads DARVTQTPRHKVTEMGQEVTMRCQPILGHNTVFWYRQTMMQGLELLAYFRNRAPLDDSGMPKDRFSAEMPDATLATLKIQPSEPRDSAVYFCASGGTGNSGELFFGEGSRLTVL.

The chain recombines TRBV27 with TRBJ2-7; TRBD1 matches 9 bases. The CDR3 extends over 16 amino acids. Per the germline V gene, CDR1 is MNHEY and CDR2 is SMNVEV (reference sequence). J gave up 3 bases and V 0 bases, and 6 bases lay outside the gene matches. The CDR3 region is CASSLSQGQGYYEQYF. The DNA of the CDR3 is TGTGCCAGCAGTTTATCCCAGGGACAGGGTTACTACGAGCAGTACTTC.

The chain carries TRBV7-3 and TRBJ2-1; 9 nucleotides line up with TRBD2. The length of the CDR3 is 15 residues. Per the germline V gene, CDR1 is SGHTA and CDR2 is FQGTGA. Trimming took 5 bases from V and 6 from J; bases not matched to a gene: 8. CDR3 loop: CASSRVRTSANEQFF. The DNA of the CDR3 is TGTGCCAGCAGCCGGGTCCGGACTAGCGCCAATGAGCAGTTCTTC. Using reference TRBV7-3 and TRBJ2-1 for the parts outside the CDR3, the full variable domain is GAGVSQTPSNKVTEKGKYVELRCDPISGHTALYWYRQSLGQGPEFLIYFQGTGAADDSGLPNDRFFAVRPEGSVSTLKIQRTERGDSAVYLCASSRVRTSANEQFFGPGTRLTVL.